Each of the 8 T cell receptor beta chains below was sequenced from the same sample in a study of T cell clonotyping in hematopoietic cell transplantation. Repertoires were generated with immunoSEQ multiplex PCR, while TCRdb's copy carries only in-frame clones and drops some. In the table there are fewer than 70,000 clones, roughly 94% of which are singletons. The sequenced sample consisted of peripheral blood mononuclear cells. The receptors come from a man aged 50-59 years in good health. Some clones in this sample may be carry-over from other donors' samples.

In its sample, this clone was seen once. V usage is TRBV19 and J usage is TRBJ2-1, with 11 bases lining up with TRBD1. Germline V gene data show CDR1 as LNHDA and CDR2 as SQIVND (reference sequence). This CDR3 spans 15 amino acids. V shed 7 bases, J shed 7 bases, and the junction held 9 bases outside the gene matches. The CDR3 region is CASNSDRGRGNEQFF. CDR3 nucleotide sequence: TGTGCCAGTAATTCGGACAGGGGGCGCGGGAATGAGCAGTTCTTC.

The chain carries TRBV13 and TRBJ1-4; 8 bases match TRBD1. CDR3 length: 14 amino acids. V lost 6 bases, J lost 5 bases, and 5 bases stayed unmatched. The germline CDR1 and CDR2 sequences are PRHDT and FYEKMQ (reference sequence). The CDR3 DNA reads as TGTGCCAGCAGGAGACAGGGGATGAATGAAAAACTGTTTTTT. It translates to CASRRQGMNEKLFF. Full variable domain (outside the CDR3, taken from reference TRBV13 and TRBJ1-4): AAGVIQSPRHLIKEKRETATLKCYPIPRHDTVYWYQQGPGQDPQFLISFYEKMQSDKGSIPDRFSAQQFSDYHSELNMSSLELGDSALYFCASRRQGMNEKLFFGSGTQLSVL.

The rearrangement uses TRBV14 and TRBJ2-6; D ambiguous. The CDR3 has 20 amino acids. Trimming took off 0 bases at V and 4 bases at J, with 22 bases between the two ends. CDR1 is SGHDN, CDR2 FVKESK, per germline. The CDR3 DNA reads TGTGCCAGCAGCCAAGACGGAATTCGGACCCTAAGGTCGGGGGCCAACGTCCTGACTTTC. Translating gives CASSQDGIRTLRSGANVLTF. Filled out from reference TRBV14 and TRBJ2-6, the complete variable domain reads EAGVTQFPSHSVIEKGQTVTLRCDPISGHDNLYWYRRVMGKEIKFLLHFVKESKQDESGMPNNRFLAERTGGTYSTLKVQPAELEDSGVYFCASSQDGIRTLRSGANVLTFGAGSRLTVL.

In DNA, the CDR3 is TGTGCCAGCAGCCAACCGACAGGGTTATTCGAAGAGACCCAGTACTTC. Protein product: CASSQPTGLFEETQYF. The genes are TRBV7-6 and TRBJ2-5, with TRBD1 matching over 7 bases. Germline V gene lookup returns CDR1 SGHVS and CDR2 FNYEAQ. This CDR3 is 16 amino acids long. V was clipped by 5 bases and J by 3 bases; unmatched bases: 12.

V usage is TRBV4-2 and J usage is TRBJ2-2; 10 bases line up with TRBD1. CDR1 and CDR2 from the germline V gene are LGHNA and YNFKEQ. V was pared by 5 bases and J by 6 bases, with 12 bases of the junction left unmatched. There are 17 residues in the CDR3. The chain's CDR3 is CASSYRDRGGRAGELFF. Here the CDR3 DNA reads TGTGCCAGCAGCTACCGGGACAGGGGCGGCAGGGCCGGGGAGCTGTTTTTT.

This clone was seen a few times. The chain has TRBV7-3 and TRBJ2-7; D not certain. V was clipped by 4 bases and J by 4 bases, with 11 bases between them. Germline CDR1 and CDR2: SGHTA and FQGTGA. The CDR3 consists of 13 residues. CDR3 nucleotide sequence: TGTGCCAGCAGCTCGCAGGACGGATACGAGCAGTACTTC. Protein: CASSSQDGYEQYF.

CDR3 residues: CAISESLAGGGWTGELFF. As DNA, the CDR3 is TGTGCCATCAGTGAGTCGTTAGCGGGAGGCGGTTGGACCGGGGAGCTGTTTTTT. The chain is built from TRBV10-3 and TRBJ2-2, with TRBD2 identical over 10 bases. CDR3 size: 18 residues. Trimming removed 0 bases from V and 5 bases from J; junction bases left unmatched: 9. Germline loops: CDR1 ENHRY, CDR2 SYGVKD.

This chain connects TRBV5-1 to TRBJ2-7; possibly TRBD2 for D (6 bases). Germline CDR1 is SGHRS and CDR2 is YFSETQ. V was trimmed by 0 bases and J by 5 bases, leaving 15 bases between them. CDR3 length equals 15 residues. The CDR3 DNA reads as TGCGCCAGCAGCTTGGCCGCGGGACTCGCCCACGAGCAGTACTTC. Amino acid sequence: CASSLAAGLAHEQYF. The full variable domain, in which reference TRBV5-1 and TRBJ2-7 provide the parts outside the CDR3, is KAGVTQTPRYLIKTRGQQVTLSCSPISGHRSVSWYQQTPGQGLQFLFEYFSETQRNKGNFPGRFSGRQFSNSRSEMNVSTLELGDSALYLCASSLAAGLAHEQYFGPGTRLTVT.